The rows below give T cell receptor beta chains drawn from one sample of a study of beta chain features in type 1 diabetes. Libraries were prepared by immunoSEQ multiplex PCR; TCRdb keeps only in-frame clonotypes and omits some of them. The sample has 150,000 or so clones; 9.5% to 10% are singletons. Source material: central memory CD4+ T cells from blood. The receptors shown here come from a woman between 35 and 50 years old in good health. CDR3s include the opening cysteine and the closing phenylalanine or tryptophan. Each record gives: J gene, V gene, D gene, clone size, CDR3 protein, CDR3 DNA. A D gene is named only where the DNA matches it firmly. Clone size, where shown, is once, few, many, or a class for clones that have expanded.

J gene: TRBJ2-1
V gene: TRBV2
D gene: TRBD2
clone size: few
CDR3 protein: CASSEGAGGPNEQFF
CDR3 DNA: TGTGCCAGCAGTGAAGGAGCGGGGGGGCCCAATGAGCAGTTCTTC

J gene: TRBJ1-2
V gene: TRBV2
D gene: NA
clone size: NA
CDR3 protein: CASSAATGPYGYTF
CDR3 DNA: TGTGCCAGCAGTGCGGCCACAGGGCCATATGGCTACACCTTC

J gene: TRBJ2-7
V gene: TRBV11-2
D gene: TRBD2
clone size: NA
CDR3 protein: CASSLGPGLAAYEQYF
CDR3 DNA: TGTGCCAGCAGCTTAGGGCCGGGACTAGCGGCCTACGAGCAGTACTTC

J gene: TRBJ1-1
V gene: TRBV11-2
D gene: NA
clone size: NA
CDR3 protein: CASSSGREGTEAFF
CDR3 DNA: TGTGCCAGCAGCTCCGGTCGGGAGGGAACTGAAGCTTTCTTT

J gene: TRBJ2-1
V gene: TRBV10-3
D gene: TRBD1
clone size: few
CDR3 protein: CAISAQLRAGGNEQFF
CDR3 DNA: TGTGCCATCAGTGCCCAACTCCGGGCAGGGGGCAATGAGCAGTTCTTC

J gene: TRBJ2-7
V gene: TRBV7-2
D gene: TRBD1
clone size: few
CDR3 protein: CASSSQGVGPYEQYF
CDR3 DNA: TGTGCCAGCAGCTCTCAGGGGGTGGGGCCCTACGAGCAGTACTTC

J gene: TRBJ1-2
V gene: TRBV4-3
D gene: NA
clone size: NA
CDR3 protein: CASSLRGRELYGYTF
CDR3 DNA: TGCGCCAGCAGCCTCAGGGGCAGAGAGCTCTATGGCTACACCTTC

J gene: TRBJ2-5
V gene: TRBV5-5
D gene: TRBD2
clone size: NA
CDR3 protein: CASSQEPRLAGDETQYF
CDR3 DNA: TGTGCCAGCAGCCAAGAACCGCGACTAGCGGGGGACGAGACCCAGTACTTC

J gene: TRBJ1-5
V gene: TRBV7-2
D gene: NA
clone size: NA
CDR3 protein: CASSLGPQGNQPQHF
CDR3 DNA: TGTGCCAGCAGCTTAGGCCCCCAGGGAAATCAGCCCCAGCATTTT

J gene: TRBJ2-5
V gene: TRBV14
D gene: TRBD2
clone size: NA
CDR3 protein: CASSQMTSGTQETQYF
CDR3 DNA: TGTGCCAGCAGCCAAATGACTAGCGGGACCCAAGAGACCCAGTACTTC

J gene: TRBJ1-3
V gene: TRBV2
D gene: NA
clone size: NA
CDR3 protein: CASSAKGVSGNTIYF
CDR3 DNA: TGTGCCAGCAGCGCGAAGGGGGTATCGGGAAACACCATATATTTT

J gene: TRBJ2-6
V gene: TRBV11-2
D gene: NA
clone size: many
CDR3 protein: CASSEGGGAGANVLTF
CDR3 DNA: TGTGCCAGCAGTGAAGGCGGGGGCGCTGGGGCCAACGTCCTGACTTTC

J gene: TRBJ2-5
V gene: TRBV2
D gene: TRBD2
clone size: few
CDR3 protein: CASNRGEETQYF
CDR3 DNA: TGTGCCAGCAACCGGGGGGAAGAGACCCAGTACTTC

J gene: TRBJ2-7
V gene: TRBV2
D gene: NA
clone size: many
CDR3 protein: CASRGDWGEQYF
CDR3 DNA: TGTGCCAGCAGGGGGGACTGGGGCGAGCAGTACTTC

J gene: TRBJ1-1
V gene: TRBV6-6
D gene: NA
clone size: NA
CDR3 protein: CASSYGGGNTEAFF
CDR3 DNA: TGTGCCAGCAGTTACGGCGGGGGGAACACTGAAGCTTTCTTT

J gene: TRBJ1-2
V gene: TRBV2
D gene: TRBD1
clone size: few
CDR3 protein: CASRPGQANYGYTF
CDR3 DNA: TGTGCCAGTAGACCGGGACAGGCTAACTATGGCTACACCTTC

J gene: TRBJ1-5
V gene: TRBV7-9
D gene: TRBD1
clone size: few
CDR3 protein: CASSLGTGLGNQPQHF
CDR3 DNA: TGTGCCAGCAGCCTCGGGACAGGACTCGGCAATCAGCCCCAGCATTTT

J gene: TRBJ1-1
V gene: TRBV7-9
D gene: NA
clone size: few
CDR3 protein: CASSLREVREAFF
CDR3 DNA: TGTGCCAGCAGCTTAAGGGAGGTCCGGGAGGCTTTCTTT

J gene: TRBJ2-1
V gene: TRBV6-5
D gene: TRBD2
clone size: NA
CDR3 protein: CASRGSGGQNEQFF
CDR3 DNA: TGTGCCAGCAGGGGTAGCGGGGGTCAGAATGAGCAGTTCTTC

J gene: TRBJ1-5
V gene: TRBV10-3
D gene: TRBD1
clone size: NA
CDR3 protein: CAISDRGGNEPQHF
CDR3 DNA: TGTGCCATCAGCGACAGGGGCGGCAATGAGCCCCAGCATTTT

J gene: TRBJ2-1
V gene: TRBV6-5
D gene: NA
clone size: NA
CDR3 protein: CASSYPRGQINNEQFF
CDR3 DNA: TGTGCCAGCAGTTACCCGAGAGGACAGATAAACAATGAGCAGTTCTTC

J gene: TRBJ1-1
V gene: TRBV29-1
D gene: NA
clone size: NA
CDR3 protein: CSVSRWTDTEAFF
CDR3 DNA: TGCAGCGTGAGCCGTTGGACAGACACTGAAGCTTTCTTT

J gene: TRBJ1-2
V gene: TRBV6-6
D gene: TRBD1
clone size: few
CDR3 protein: CASSPGQGGGYTF
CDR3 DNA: TGTGCCAGCAGCCCCGGACAGGGTGGTGGCTACACCTTC

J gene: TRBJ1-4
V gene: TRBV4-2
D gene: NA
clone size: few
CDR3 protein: CASSQEKGLGEKLFF
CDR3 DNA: TGTGCCAGCAGCCAAGAGAAGGGGCTTGGAGAAAAACTGTTTTTT

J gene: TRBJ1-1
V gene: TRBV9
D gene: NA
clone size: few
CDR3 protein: CASSVDGGRGTEAFF
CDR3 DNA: TGTGCCAGCAGCGTCGACGGGGGAAGAGGCACTGAAGCTTTCTTT

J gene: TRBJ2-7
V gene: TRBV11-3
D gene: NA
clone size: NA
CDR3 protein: CASSLEGGESYEQYF
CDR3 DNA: TGTGCCAGCAGCTTAGAAGGGGGAGAGTCCTACGAGCAGTACTTC

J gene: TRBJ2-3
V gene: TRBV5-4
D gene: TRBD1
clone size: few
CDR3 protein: CASAPGTGGPDTQYF
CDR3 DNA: TGTGCCAGCGCCCCCGGGACAGGGGGACCAGATACGCAGTATTTT

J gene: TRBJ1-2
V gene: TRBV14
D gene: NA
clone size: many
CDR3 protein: CASSQGQGRSYGYTF
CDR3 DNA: TGTGCCAGCAGCCAAGGTCAGGGGCGGTCCTATGGCTACACCTTC

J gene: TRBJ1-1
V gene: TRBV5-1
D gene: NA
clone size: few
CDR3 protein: CASSLVAVNTEAFF
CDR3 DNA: TGCGCCAGCAGCTTGGTAGCGGTGAACACTGAAGCTTTCTTT

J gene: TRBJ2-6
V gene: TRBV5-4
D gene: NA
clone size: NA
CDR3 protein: CASSLGGPGANVLTF
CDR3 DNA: TGTGCCAGCAGTCTGGGGGGTCCTGGGGCCAACGTCCTGACTTTC

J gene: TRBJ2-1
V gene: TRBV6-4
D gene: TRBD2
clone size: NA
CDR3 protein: CASSLAGGASYNEQFF
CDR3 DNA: TGTGCCAGCAGTCTAGCGGGGGGGGCCTCCTACAATGAGCAGTTCTTC

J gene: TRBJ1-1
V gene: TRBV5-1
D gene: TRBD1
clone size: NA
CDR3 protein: CASSFFSGTGLNTEAFF
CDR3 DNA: TGCGCCAGCAGCTTTTTTTCCGGGACAGGGTTGAACACTGAAGCTTTCTTT

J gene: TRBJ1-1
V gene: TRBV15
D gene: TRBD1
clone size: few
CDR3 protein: CATSGLRQGGRLNTEAFF
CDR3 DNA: TGTGCCACCAGCGGCCTAAGACAGGGGGGTCGGCTGAACACTGAAGCTTTCTTT

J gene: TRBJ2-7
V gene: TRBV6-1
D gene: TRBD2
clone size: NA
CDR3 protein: CASRGLAGGREQYF
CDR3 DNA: TGTGCCAGCAGGGGACTAGCGGGGGGTCGCGAGCAGTACTTC

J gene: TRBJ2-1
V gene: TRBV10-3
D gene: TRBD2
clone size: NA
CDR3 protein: CAISLAGGPENEQFF
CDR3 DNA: TGTGCCATCAGCTTAGCGGGGGGGCCGGAAAATGAGCAGTTCTTC

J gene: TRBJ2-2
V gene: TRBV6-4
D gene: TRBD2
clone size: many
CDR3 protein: CASRTSGVTGELFF
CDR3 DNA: TGTGCCAGCAGAACAAGCGGGGTCACCGGGGAGCTGTTTTTT

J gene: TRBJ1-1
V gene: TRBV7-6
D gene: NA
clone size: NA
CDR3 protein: CASSNDWGESTEAFF
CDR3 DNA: TGTGCCAGCAGCAATGATTGGGGGGAGTCCACTGAAGCTTTCTTT

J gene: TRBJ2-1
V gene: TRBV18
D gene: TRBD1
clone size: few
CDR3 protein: CASSPGQEPYNEQFF
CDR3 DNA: TGTGCCAGCTCACCTGGACAGGAACCCTACAATGAGCAGTTCTTC

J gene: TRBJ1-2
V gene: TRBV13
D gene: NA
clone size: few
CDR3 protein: CASSLGPGRYGYTF
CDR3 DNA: TGTGCCAGCAGCTTAGGTCCAGGGCGCTATGGCTACACCTTC

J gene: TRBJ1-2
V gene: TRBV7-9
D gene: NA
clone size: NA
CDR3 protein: CASSLAAGDPGYTF
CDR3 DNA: TGTGCCAGCAGCTTAGCCGCAGGGGATCCTGGCTACACCTTC

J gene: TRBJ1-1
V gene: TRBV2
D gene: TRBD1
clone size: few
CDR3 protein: CASAGTGEAFF
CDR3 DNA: TGTGCCAGCGCTGGGACAGGAGAAGCTTTCTTT

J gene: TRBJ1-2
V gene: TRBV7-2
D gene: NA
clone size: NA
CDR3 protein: CASSSTYGGSGYTF
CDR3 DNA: TGTGCCAGCAGCTCTACCTACGGGGGAAGTGGCTACACCTTC

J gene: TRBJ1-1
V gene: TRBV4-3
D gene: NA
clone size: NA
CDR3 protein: CASSQESGRNTEAFF
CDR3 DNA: TGCGCCAGCAGCCAAGAGTCTGGCAGGAACACTGAAGCTTTCTTT

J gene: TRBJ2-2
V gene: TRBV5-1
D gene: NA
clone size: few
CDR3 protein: CASSLRQETGELFF
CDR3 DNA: TGCGCCAGCAGCTTGAGGCAGGAAACCGGGGAGCTGTTTTTT

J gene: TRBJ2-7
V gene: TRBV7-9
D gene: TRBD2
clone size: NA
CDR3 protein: CASTKSGGGDYEQYF
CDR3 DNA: TGTGCCAGCACCAAAAGCGGGGGGGGCGATTACGAGCAGTACTTC

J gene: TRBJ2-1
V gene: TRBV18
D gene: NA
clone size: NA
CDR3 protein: CASSPDSNEQFF
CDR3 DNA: TGTGCCAGCTCACCGGACAGCAATGAGCAGTTCTTC

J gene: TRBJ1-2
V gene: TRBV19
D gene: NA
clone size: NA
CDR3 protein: CASSMMVSVKYGYTF
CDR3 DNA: TGTGCCAGTAGTATGATGGTCAGCGTGAAGTATGGCTACACCTTC

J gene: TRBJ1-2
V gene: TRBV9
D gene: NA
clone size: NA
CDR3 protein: CASSVVGGHGYTF
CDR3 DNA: TGTGCCAGCAGCGTAGTCGGAGGACATGGCTACACCTTC

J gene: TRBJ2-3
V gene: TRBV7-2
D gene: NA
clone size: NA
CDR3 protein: CASFPAQGGADTQYF
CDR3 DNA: TGTGCCAGCTTTCCGGCCCAGGGAGGAGCAGATACGCAGTATTTT

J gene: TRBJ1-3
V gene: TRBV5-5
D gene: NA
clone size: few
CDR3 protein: CASSPGQRNTIYF
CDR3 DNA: TGTGCCAGCAGCCCGGGTCAACGAAACACCATATATTTT

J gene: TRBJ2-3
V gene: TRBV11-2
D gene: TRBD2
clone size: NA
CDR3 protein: CASSPRSGGHTDTQYF
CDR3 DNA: TGTGCCAGCAGCCCGAGGAGCGGGGGGCACACAGATACGCAGTATTTT

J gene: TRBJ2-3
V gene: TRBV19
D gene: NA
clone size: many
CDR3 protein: CASSNGRTDTQYF
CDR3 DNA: TGTGCCAGTAGTAATGGCCGCACAGATACGCAGTATTTT